These 9 T cell receptor beta chains were all obtained from the same sample, sequenced in a study of T cell repertoires in MIS-A myocarditis. The data were produced by immunoSEQ multiplex PCR, yet TCRdb's version contains in-frame clones alone and is incomplete. The profile shows approximately 7,100 clones, around four fifths of them singletons. Sequenced sample: right inferior lung lobe tissue obtained at autopsy. These receptors were taken from a man aged 18 to 30 with fulminant myocarditis from multisystem inflammatory syndrome in adults (MIS-A) after COVID-19.

The CDR3 spells CASSFTPTGEQYF. As DNA, the CDR3 is TGTGCCAGCAGTTTCACCCCGACAGGGGAGCAGTACTTC. The gene calls are TRBV6-5 and TRBJ2-7; 7 nucleotides agree with TRBD1. The CDR3 has 13 amino acids. J lost 7 bases, V lost 4 bases, and 7 bases had no gene match. Germline CDR1 MNHEY, CDR2 SVGAGI.

This clone was picked up one time. The genes are TRBV10-2 and TRBJ2-2; D is ambiguous. The CDR3 contains 16 residues. Deletions cut 2 bases from V and 0 bases from J, with 10 bases between. Per germline, CDR1 WSHSY and CDR2 SAAADI. The CDR3 loop is CASSEVRLPNTGELFF. The CDR3 nucleotides read TGCGCCAGCAGTGAGGTCAGGCTCCCGAACACCGGGGAGCTGTTTTTT.

V gene TRBV30 combines with J gene TRBJ1-5; 7 nucleotides match TRBD1. Germline V CDR1 and CDR2: GTSNPN, SVGIG (reference sequence). This CDR3 comprises 13 residues. Trimming at V came to 3 bases and at J to 4 bases, leaving 3 bases not matched to a gene. For the CDR3, the DNA is TGTGCCTGGAGCCCAGGGGGGAATCAGCCCCAGCATTTT. It translates to CAWSPGGNQPQHF.

This sequence joins TRBV5-1 and TRBJ1-1; D call uncertain. The V end was cut by 0 bases, the J end by 1 base, with 7 bases between. The germline gives CDR1 SGHRS, CDR2 YFSETQ. The CDR3 length is 14 residues. This CDR3 is CASSLGRENTEAFF. The DNA of the CDR3 is TGCGCCAGCAGCTTGGGACGGGAGAACACTGAAGCTTTCTTT.

The chain is built from TRBV28 and TRBJ1-5, with a weak D call TRBD1 (6 bases). This CDR3 is built from 19 residues. Germline CDR1 is MDHEN and CDR2 is SYDVKM. Between the trimmed V and J ends, which lost 2 bases and 0 bases, there was a span of 20 bases. The CDR3 sequence is CASSLPRQEPIYSNQPQHF. The CDR3 DNA sequence: TGTGCCAGCAGTTTACCCCGACAGGAGCCTATTTATAGCAATCAGCCCCAGCATTTT.

V usage is TRBV30 and J usage is TRBJ2-1; D remains ambiguous. The CDR3 length is 11 residues. Germline CDR1 is GTSNPN and CDR2 is SVGIG (reference sequence). The V gene lost 4 bases and the J gene lost 4 bases, with 5 bases spanning the gap. CDR3 DNA sequence: TGTGCCTGGAAAGCGTACAATGAGCAGTTCTTC. The encoded protein is CAWKAYNEQFF.

The rearrangement joins TRBV9 to TRBJ2-1; D gene ambiguous. Trimming left V 0 bases short and J 8 bases short, with 12 bases between. The germline gives CDR1 SGDLS, CDR2 YYNGEE. The CDR3 loop spans 14 amino acids. The CDR3 is CASSVEWAGDEQFF. DNA of the CDR3: TGTGCCAGCAGCGTAGAGTGGGCTGGCGATGAGCAGTTCTTC. The full variable domain, rest sourced from reference TRBV9 and TRBJ2-1, is DSGVTQTPKHLITATGQRVTLRCSPRSGDLSVYWYQQSLDQGLQFLIQYYNGEERAKGNILERFSAQQFPDLHSELNLSSLELGDSALYFCASSVEWAGDEQFFGPGTRLTVL.

The chain is built from TRBV11-2 and TRBJ2-2; TRBD2 is a possible D gene (8 bases). The CDR3 extends over 15 amino acids. Germline V gene lookup returns CDR1 SGHAT and CDR2 FQNNGV. The ends were cut back, 3 bases at V and 5 bases at J, with 13 bases in the middle. Written as DNA, the CDR3 is TGTGCCAGCAGCTTTAGCGGGACAGAGACCGGGGAGCTGTTTTTT. Encoded protein: CASSFSGTETGELFF.

The V call is TRBV7-2, the J call TRBJ2-7; D possibly corresponds to TRBD1 (6 bases). CDR3 length: 14 residues. Germline V gene data show CDR1 as SGHTA and CDR2 as FQGNSA. The germline V and J ends were trimmed by 1 base and 6 bases, with 13 bases remaining between them. CDR3 DNA sequence: TGTGCCAGCAGCTTAGAGGCAGGGGTTACCGAGCAGTACTTC. Translating it yields CASSLEAGVTEQYF.